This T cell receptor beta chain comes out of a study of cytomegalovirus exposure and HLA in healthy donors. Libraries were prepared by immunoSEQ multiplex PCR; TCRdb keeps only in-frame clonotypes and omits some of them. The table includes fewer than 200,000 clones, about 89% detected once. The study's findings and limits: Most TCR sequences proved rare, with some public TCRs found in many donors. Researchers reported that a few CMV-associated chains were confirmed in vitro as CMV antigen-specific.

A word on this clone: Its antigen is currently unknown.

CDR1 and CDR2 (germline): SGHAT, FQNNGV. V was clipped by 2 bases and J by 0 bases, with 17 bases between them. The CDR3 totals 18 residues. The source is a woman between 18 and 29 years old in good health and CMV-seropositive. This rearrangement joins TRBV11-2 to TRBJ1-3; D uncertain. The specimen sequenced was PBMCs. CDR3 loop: CASSLRLRVTSSGNTIYF. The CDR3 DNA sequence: TGTGCCAGCAGCTTACGTCTGAGGGTGACGAGCTCTGGAAACACCATATATTTT.